This paragraph reports one TCR beta chain. What it recognizes is unknown. A read error may account for a junction end that differs from germline. From the 5' RACE reads, TCRdb called clonotypes with MiXCR, one entry per CDR3 protein. The table has roughly 4,900 distinct CDR3 sequences, over 30% seen once; the top ten hold approximately 50%. The study, taken as a whole, reports: Tumor memory CD4+ T cell TCR gene usage clustered with blood and lymph node memory CD4+ cells and lymph node naive CD4+ cells. Greatest tumor Treg TCR overlap was with tumor naive CD4+ cells.

Memory CD4+ cells were defined as CD4+CD45RO+CD25-. The CDR3 runs to 12 residues. The germline V gene encodes CDR1 SEHNR and CDR2 FQNEAQ (reference sequence). The V gene is TRBV7-9, the J gene TRBJ2-1; D remains ambiguous. The TCR comes from a female donor with breast cancer. The sample comprised memory CD4+ T cells sorted from blood. Subset denoted: memory CD4+ T cells, CD4+CD45RO+CD25-. In DNA form, the CDR3 reads TGTGCCAGCAGCTTAGAGGTAGATGGGCAGCTCTTC. Amino acids: CASSLEVDGQLF.